This T cell receptor (beta chain) was sequenced for a study of cytomegalovirus exposure and HLA in healthy donors. Study-level information: The study placed around 80% of its 398 genotyped donors in the Caucasian-associated ancestry cluster.

General study results and limits: CMV antigen specificity was confirmed in vitro for a few CMV-associated chains. Accounts indicate the classifier identified cytomegalovirus status with strong specificity and sensitivity.

Points on this clone: As yet, its antigen is unknown.

Trimming pared 5 bases from V and 3 bases from J, leaving 17 bases between. The CDR3 runs 15 residues. The germline CDR1 and CDR2 sequences are LNHDA and SQIVND (reference sequence). Vbeta (60) and Jbeta (13) primers were used in the PCR. Profiled with immunoSEQ multiplex PCR; TCRdb holds only in-frame clones, not every one. The sample records about 160,000 clones, 70% to 80% being singletons. The clonotype comes from a man in his forties or fifties in good health and CMV-seronegative. The specimen sequenced was PBMCs. The V gene is TRBV19, the J gene TRBJ2-7; weak D call: TRBD1 (6 bases). The CDR3 region has the DNA TGTGCCAGTAGTCCCACCCGGGACACCGTCTACGAGCAGTACTTC. It yields the protein CASSPTRDTVYEQYF.